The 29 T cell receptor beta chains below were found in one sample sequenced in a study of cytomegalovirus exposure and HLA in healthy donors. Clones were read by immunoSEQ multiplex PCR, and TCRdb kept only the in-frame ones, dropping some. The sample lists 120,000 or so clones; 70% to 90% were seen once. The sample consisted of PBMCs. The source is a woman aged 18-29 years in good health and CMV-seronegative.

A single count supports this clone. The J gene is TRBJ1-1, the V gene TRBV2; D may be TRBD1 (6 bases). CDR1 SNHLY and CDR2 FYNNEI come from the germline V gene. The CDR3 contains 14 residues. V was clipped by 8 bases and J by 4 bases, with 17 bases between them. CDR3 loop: CASLKEQGFTEAFF. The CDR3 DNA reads TGTGCCAGCCTAAAGGAACAGGGATTCACTGAAGCTTTCTTT.

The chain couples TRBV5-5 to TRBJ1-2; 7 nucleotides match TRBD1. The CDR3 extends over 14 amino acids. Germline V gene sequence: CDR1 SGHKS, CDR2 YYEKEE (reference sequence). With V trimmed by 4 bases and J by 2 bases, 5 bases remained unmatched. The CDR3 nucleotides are TGTGCCAGCAGCCTCGGGACAGACAACTATGGCTACACCTTC. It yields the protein CASSLGTDNYGYTF.

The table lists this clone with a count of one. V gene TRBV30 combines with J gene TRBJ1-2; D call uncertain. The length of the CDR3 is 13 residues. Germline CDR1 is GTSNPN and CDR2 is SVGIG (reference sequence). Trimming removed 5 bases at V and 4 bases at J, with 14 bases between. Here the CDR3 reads CAWETGNFYGYTF. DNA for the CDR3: TGTGCCTGGGAAACCGGGAATTTCTATGGCTACACCTTC.

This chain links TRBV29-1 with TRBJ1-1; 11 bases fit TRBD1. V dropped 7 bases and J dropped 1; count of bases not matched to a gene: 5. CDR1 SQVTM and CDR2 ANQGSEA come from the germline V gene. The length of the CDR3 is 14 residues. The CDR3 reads CSARDRGTNTEAFF. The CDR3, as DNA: TGCAGCGCGAGGGACAGGGGGACGAACACTGAAGCTTTCTTT.

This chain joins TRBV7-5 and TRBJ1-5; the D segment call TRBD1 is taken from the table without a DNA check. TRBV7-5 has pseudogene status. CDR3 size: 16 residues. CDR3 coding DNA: TGTGTCAGAAGCTTGTCCGAGACAGGGTGGGGTCAGCCCCAGCATTTT. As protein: CVRSLSETGWGQPQHF.

In DNA form, the CDR3 reads TGCAGTGCAACTAAGGCAGATACGCAGTATTTT. This gives the protein CSATKADTQYF. The genes are TRBV20-1 and TRBJ2-3; no firm D call. Trimming stripped 6 bases from V and 4 bases from J, with 8 bases between. Germline loops: CDR1 DFQATT, CDR2 SNEGSKA (reference sequence). This CDR3 spans 11 amino acids.

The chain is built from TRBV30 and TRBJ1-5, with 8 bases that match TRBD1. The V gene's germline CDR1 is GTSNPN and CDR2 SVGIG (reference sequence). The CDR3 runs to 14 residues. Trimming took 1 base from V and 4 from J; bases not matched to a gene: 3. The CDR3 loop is CAWSGTGSNQPQHF. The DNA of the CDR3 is TGTGCCTGGAGTGGGACAGGGTCTAATCAGCCCCAGCATTTT.

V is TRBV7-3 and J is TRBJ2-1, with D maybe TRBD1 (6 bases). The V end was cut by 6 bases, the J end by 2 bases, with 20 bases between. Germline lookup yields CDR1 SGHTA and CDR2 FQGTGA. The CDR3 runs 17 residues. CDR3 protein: CASSSDNTGTPYNEQFF. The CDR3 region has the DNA TGTGCCAGCAGTTCCGACAACACAGGGACCCCCTACAATGAGCAGTTCTTC.

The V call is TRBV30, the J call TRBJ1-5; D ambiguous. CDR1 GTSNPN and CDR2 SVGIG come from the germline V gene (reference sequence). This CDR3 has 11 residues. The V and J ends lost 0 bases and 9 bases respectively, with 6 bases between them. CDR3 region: CAWSVRGPQHF. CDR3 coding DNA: TGTGCCTGGAGTGTACGAGGGCCCCAGCATTTT.

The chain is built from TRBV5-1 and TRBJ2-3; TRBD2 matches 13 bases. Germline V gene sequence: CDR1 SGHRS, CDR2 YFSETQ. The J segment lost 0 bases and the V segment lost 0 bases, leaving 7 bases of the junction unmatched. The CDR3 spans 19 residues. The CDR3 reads CASSLDPGLAGPSTDTQYF. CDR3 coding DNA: TGCGCCAGCAGCTTGGACCCGGGACTAGCGGGGCCTAGCACAGATACGCAGTATTTT.

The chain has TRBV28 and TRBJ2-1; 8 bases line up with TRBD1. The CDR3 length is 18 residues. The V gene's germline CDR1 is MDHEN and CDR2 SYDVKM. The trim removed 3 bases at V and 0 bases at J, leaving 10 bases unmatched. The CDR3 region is CASSLPTPGQVSYNEQFF. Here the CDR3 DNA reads TGTGCCAGCAGTTTGCCGACCCCGGGACAGGTCTCCTACAATGAGCAGTTCTTC.

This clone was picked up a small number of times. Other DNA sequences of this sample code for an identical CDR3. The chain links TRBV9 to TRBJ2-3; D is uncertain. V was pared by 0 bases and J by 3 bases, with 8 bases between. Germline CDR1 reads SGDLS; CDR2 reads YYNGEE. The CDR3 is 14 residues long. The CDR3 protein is CASSVAGRTDTQYF. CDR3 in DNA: TGTGCCAGCAGCGTAGCAGGTAGGACAGATACGCAGTATTTT. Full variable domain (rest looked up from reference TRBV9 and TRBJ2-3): DSGVTQTPKHLITATGQRVTLRCSPRSGDLSVYWYQQSLDQGLQFLIQYYNGEERAKGNILERFSAQQFPDLHSELNLSSLELGDSALYFCASSVAGRTDTQYFGPGTRLTVL.

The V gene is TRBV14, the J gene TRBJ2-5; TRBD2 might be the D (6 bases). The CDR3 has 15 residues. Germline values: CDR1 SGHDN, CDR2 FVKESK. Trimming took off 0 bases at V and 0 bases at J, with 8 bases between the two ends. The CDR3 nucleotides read TGTGCCAGCAGCCAAGATGTAGCGGACCAAGAGACCCAGTACTTC. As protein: CASSQDVADQETQYF. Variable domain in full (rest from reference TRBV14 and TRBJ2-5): EAGVTQFPSHSVIEKGQTVTLRCDPISGHDNLYWYRRVMGKEIKFLLHFVKESKQDESGMPNNRFLAERTGGTYSTLKVQPAELEDSGVYFCASSQDVADQETQYFGPGTRLLVL.

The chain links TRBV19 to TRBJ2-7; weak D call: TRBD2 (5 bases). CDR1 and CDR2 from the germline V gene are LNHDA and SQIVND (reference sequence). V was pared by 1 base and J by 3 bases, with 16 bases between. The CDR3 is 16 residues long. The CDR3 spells CASSIAGEGRRYEQYF. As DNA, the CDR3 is TGTGCCAGTAGTATAGCCGGGGAAGGACGGCGCTACGAGCAGTACTTC. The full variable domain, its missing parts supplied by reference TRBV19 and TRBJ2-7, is DGGITQSPKYLFRKEGQNVTLSCEQNLNHDAMYWYRQDPGQGLRLIYYSQIVNDFQKGDIAEGYSVSREKKESFPLTVTSAQKNPTAFYLCASSIAGEGRRYEQYFGPGTRLTVT.

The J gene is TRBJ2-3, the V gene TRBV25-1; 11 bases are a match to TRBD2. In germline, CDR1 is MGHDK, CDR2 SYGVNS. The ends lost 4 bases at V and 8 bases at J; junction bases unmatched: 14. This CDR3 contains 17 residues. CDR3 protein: CASSARLAGLQGGTQYF. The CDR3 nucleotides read TGTGCCAGCAGTGCACGACTAGCGGGACTACAAGGGGGTACGCAGTATTTT.

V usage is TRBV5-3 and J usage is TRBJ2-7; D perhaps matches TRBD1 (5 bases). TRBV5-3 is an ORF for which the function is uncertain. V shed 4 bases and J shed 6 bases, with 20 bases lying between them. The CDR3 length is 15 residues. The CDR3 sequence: CARSTRIPGKGEQYF. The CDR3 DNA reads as TGTGCCAGAAGCACCAGGATTCCAGGGAAGGGCGAGCAGTACTTC.

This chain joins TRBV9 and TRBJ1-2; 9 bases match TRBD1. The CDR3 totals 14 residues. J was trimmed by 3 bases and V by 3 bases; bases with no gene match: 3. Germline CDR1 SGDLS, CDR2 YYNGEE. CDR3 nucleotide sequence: TGTGCCAGCAGCGCGGACAGGGGTCACTATGGCTACACCTTC. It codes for CASSADRGHYGYTF. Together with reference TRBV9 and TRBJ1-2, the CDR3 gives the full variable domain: DSGVTQTPKHLITATGQRVTLRCSPRSGDLSVYWYQQSLDQGLQFLIQYYNGEERAKGNILERFSAQQFPDLHSELNLSSLELGDSALYFCASSADRGHYGYTFGSGTRLTVV.

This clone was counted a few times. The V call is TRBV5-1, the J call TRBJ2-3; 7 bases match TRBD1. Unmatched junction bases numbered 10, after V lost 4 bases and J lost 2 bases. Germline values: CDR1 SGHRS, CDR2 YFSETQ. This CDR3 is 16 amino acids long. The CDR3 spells CASSVHRGADTDTQYF. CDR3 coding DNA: TGCGCCAGCAGCGTCCACAGGGGCGCAGACACAGATACGCAGTATTTT.

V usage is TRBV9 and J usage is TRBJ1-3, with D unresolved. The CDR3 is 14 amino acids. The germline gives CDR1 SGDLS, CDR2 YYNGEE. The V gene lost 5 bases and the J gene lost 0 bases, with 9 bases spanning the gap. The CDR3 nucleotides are TGTGCCAGCAGTCCGGGGTTCTCTGGAAACACCATATATTTT. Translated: CASSPGFSGNTIYF.

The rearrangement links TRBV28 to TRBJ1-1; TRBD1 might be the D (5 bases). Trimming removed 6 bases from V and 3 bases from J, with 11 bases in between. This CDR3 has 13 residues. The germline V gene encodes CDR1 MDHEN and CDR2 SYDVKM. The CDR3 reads CASSLGTDTEAFF. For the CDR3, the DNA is TGTGCCAGCAGCCTAGGGACTGACACTGAAGCTTTCTTT.

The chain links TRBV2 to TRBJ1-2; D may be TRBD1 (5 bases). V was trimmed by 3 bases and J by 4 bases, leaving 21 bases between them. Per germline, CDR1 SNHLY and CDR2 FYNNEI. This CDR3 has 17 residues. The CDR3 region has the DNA TGTGCCAGCAGTGACAACAGGACTACCCTGCCGGGCTATGGCTACACCTTC. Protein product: CASSDNRTTLPGYGYTF. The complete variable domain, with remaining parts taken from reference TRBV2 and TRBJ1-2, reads EPEVTQTPSHQVTQMGQEVILRCVPISNHLYFYWYRQILGQKVEFLVSFYNNEISEKSEIFDDQFSVERPDGSNFTLKIRSTKLEDSAMYFCASSDNRTTLPGYGYTFGSGTRLTVV.

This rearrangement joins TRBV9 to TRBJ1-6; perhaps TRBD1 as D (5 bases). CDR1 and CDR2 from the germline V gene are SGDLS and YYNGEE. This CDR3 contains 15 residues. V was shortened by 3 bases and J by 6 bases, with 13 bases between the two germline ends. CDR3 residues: CASSETPGGNSPLHF. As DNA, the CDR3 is TGTGCCAGCAGCGAAACCCCGGGGGGTAATTCACCCCTCCACTTT. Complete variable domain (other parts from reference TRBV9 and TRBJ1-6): DSGVTQTPKHLITATGQRVTLRCSPRSGDLSVYWYQQSLDQGLQFLIQYYNGEERAKGNILERFSAQQFPDLHSELNLSSLELGDSALYFCASSETPGGNSPLHFGNGTRLTVT.

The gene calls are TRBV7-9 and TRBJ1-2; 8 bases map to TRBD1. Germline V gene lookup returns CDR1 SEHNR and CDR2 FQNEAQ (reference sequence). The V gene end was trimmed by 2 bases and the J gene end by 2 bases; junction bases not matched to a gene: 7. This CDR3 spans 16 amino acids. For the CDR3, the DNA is TGTGCCAGCAGCTTACCACAGGGGGTCGGAAACTATGGCTACACCTTC. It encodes CASSLPQGVGNYGYTF.

CDR3 region: CASSIFSYNEQFF. CDR3 DNA sequence: TGTGCCAGCAGTATCTTTTCCTACAATGAGCAGTTCTTC. The chain is built from TRBV2 and TRBJ2-1; D is unresolved. Trimming removed 5 bases from V and 1 base from J, with 6 bases in between. The V gene's germline CDR1 is SNHLY and CDR2 FYNNEI. The CDR3 is made up of 13 amino acids.

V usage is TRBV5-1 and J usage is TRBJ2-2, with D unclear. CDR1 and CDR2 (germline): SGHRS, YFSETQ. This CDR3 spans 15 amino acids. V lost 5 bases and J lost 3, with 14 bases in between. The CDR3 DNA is TGCGCCAGCAGTCGTTCAGACTCGGACACCGGGGAGCTGTTTTTT. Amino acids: CASSRSDSDTGELFF.

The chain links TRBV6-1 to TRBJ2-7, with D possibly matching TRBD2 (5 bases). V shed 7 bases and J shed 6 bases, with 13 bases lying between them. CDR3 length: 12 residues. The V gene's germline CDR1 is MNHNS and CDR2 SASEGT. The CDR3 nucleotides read TGTGCCAGCAAAGAACGGGGTGGCGAGCAGTACTTC. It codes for CASKERGGEQYF.

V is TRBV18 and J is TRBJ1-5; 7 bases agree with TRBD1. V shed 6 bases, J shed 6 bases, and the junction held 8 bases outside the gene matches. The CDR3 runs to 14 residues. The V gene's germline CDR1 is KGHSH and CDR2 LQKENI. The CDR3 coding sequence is TGTGCCAGCTCGCGGGACAGAGTCGGTCAGCCCCAGCATTTT. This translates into CASSRDRVGQPQHF.

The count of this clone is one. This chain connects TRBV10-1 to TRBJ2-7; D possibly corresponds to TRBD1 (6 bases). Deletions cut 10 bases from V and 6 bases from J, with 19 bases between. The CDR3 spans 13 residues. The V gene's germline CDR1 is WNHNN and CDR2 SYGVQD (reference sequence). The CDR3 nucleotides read TGCGCCAAAGGGGGTTACTGGGGGTGCGAGCAGTACTTC. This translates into CAKGGYWGCEQYF.

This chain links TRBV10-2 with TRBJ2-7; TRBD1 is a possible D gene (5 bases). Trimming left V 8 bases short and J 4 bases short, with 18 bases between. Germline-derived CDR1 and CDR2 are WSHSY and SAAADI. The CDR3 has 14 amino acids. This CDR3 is CASAGTQGGYEQYF. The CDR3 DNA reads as TGCGCCAGCGCTGGTACGCAGGGTGGATACGAGCAGTACTTC.